One sample yielded the 18 T cell receptor beta chains listed below, sequenced in a study of vaccination and CD4 T cells after COVID-19. Cultured CD4+ T-cell DNA underwent Oncomine TCR Beta short-read sequencing. TCRdb analysed the PCR reads with MiXCR anew, one entry per CDR3 protein. The sample includes around 8,100 distinct CDR3 sequences, less than 85% of them seen just once. Treatment reported: 10-day PBMC culture with coronavirus spike peptide pools or control peptides (ViraFEST assay). Their antigens are not known. The sequenced material came from CD4+ T cells from blood, cultured in vitro. Source of these receptors: a human donor who had recovered from COVID-19.

The sample holds a few counts of this clonotype. The genes are TRBV20-1 and TRBJ1-6; TRBD1 might be the D (5 bases). Germline assignment: CDR1 DFQATT and CDR2 SNEGSKA (reference sequence). Trimming stripped 5 bases from V and 8 bases from J, with 19 bases between. The CDR3 is made up of 15 amino acids. CDR3 residues: CSAYRSGTRDSPLHF. The DNA of the CDR3 is TGCAGTGCTTACCGTTCCGGGACTCGGGATTCACCCCTCCACTTT.

The V gene is TRBV4-1, the J gene TRBJ2-1; 12 bases are shared with TRBD1. V gave up 3 bases and J gave up 7 bases; unmatched junction bases: 10. This CDR3 is 17 amino acids long. Germline V CDR1 and CDR2: MGHRA, YSYEKL. The CDR3 region is CASSQDLGTGGGNEQFF. CDR3 in DNA: TGCGCCAGCAGCCAGGATCTGGGGACAGGGGGCGGGAATGAGCAGTTCTTC.

The V and J genes are TRBV7-2 and TRBJ2-1; D is perhaps TRBD2 (5 bases). Looked up from germline, CDR1 is SGHTA and CDR2 is FQGNSA. CDR3 size: 16 residues. Deletions cut 5 bases from V and 2 bases from J, with 16 bases between. This chain's CDR3 is CASSREAAGTYNEQFF. DNA of the CDR3: TGTGCCAGCAGCCGGGAAGCTGCCGGGACCTACAATGAGCAGTTCTTC.

The chain employs TRBV2 and TRBJ1-1, with D unclear. The germline CDR1 and CDR2 sequences are SNHLY and FYNNEI. The CDR3 is 14 amino acids. Deletions cut 4 bases from V and 1 base from J, with 10 bases between. The CDR3 nucleotides are TGTGCCAGCAGTGGACCACTAAAGAACACTGAAGCTTTCTTT. It is translated as CASSGPLKNTEAFF.

The genes are TRBV11-1 and TRBJ2-1, with 10 bases lining up with TRBD1. V was pared by 5 bases and J by 5 bases, with 3 bases of the junction left unmatched. Looked up from germline, CDR1 is SGHAT and CDR2 is FQDESV (reference sequence). The CDR3 runs 14 residues. The CDR3 reads CASSRQGADNEQFF. Here the CDR3 DNA reads TGTGCCAGCAGCAGACAGGGGGCAGACAATGAGCAGTTCTTC.

This chain links TRBV7-6 with TRBJ1-1; 7 bases align to TRBD1. The junction had 4 bases not matched to a gene; V was cut back by 5 bases and J by 1 base. CDR1 SGHVS and CDR2 FNYEAQ come from the germline V gene. The CDR3 consists of 14 residues. CDR3 residues: CASSPGTANTEAFF. The CDR3 DNA sequence: TGTGCCAGCAGCCCCGGGACAGCGAACACTGAAGCTTTCTTT.

The V gene is TRBV30, the J gene TRBJ1-2, with TRBD1 identical over 7 bases. This CDR3 has 14 amino acids. With 7 bases clipped from V and 2 bases from J, the junction kept 10 bases outside the gene matches. Germline V gene sequence: CDR1 GTSNPN, CDR2 SVGIG (reference sequence). CDR3 protein: CASPGQSINYGYTF. Here the CDR3 DNA reads TGTGCCTCCCCGGGACAGAGTATAAACTATGGCTACACCTTC.

The rearrangement uses TRBV29-1 and TRBJ2-3, with a possible D match to TRBD2 (5 bases). Germline V gene data show CDR1 as SQVTM and CDR2 as ANQGSEA. The CDR3 is 14 residues long. V dropped 1 base and J dropped 0 bases, with 8 bases sitting between them. CDR3 residues: CSVEVGGSTDTQYF. The CDR3 nucleotides read TGCAGCGTTGAAGTGGGCGGGAGCACAGATACGCAGTATTTT.

The rearrangement uses TRBV7-9 and TRBJ1-2; 7 bases line up with TRBD1. With 5 bases clipped from V and 6 bases from J, the junction kept 3 bases outside the gene matches. The CDR3 has 12 residues. The germline V gene encodes CDR1 SEHNR and CDR2 FQNEAQ (reference sequence). CDR3 DNA sequence: TGTGCCAGCAGCCCAGGGGGTAATGGCTACACCTTC. Translation: CASSPGGNGYTF.

This clonotype has more than one count but fewer than ten. This chain joins TRBV6-5 and TRBJ2-3; weak D call: TRBD1 (6 bases). The CDR3 consists of 16 residues. Germline V gene sequence: CDR1 MNHEY, CDR2 SVGAGI. The germline V and J ends were trimmed by 4 bases and 5 bases, with 19 bases remaining between them. Here the CDR3 DNA reads TGTGCCAGCAGTTCCCCCAGGGGCGACAAAAGAGATACGCAGTATTTT. Protein: CASSSPRGDKRDTQYF.

The chain uses TRBV6-1 and TRBJ2-7; tentatively, D is TRBD1 or TRBD2 (6 bases each). The length of the CDR3 is 14 residues. The V gene lost 4 bases and the J gene lost 0 bases, with 10 bases spanning the gap. Germline values: CDR1 MNHNS, CDR2 SASEGT. CDR3 loop: CASSGRDNSYEQYF. The CDR3 nucleotides read TGTGCCAGCAGTGGGCGGGACAACTCCTACGAGCAGTACTTC.

The rearrangement joins TRBV6-2 or TRBV6-3 to TRBJ2-7, with a tentative D call TRBD2 (6 bases). The J call may be in error: the DNA end matches TRBJ2-5 better. The CDR3 consists of 15 residues. The V gene's germline CDR1 is MNHEY and CDR2 SVGEGT. The CDR3 here is CASSYPRTGAKTQYF. The CDR3 bases are TGTGCCAGCAGTTACCCTAGGACGGGAGCGAAGACCCAGTACTTC.

The gene calls are TRBV6-1 and TRBJ2-7, with D uncertain. The CDR3 covers 12 residues. Trimming took 5 bases from V and 3 from J, leaving 8 bases between them. Germline assignment: CDR1 MNHNS and CDR2 SASEGT. The CDR3 DNA follows: TGTGCCAGCAGTAAATCTTACTACGAGCAGTACTTC. It encodes CASSKSYYEQYF.

This clonotype is a singleton in its sample. CDR3 coding DNA: TGCAGTGCTCATAGCGCGAACACTGAAGCTTTCTTT. Protein product: CSAHSANTEAFF. The genes are TRBV20-1 and TRBJ1-1; D remains unclear. The CDR3 spans 12 residues. V was trimmed by 5 bases and J by 1 base, leaving 8 bases between them. CDR1 and CDR2 (germline): DFQATT, SNEGSKA (reference sequence).

This chain links TRBV11-2 with TRBJ2-7; 9 bases match TRBD2. The germline gives CDR1 SGHAT, CDR2 FQNNGV. The V and J ends lost 5 bases and 3 bases, in that order; junction bases with no gene match: 5. This CDR3 comprises 14 residues. This CDR3 is CASSPSSGVYEQYF. CDR3 nucleotides: TGTGCCAGCAGCCCATCTAGCGGGGTCTACGAGCAGTACTTC.

This clonotype has just one count. The J gene is TRBJ2-2, the V gene TRBV24-1, with D possibly called TRBD1 or TRBD2 (6 bases each). Germline V gives CDR1 KGHDR, CDR2 SFDVKD. V lost 10 bases and J lost 4, with 15 bases in between. This CDR3 region has 14 residues. CDR3 loop: CATAGHYSTGELFF. Here the CDR3 DNA reads TGTGCCACTGCGGGACACTATTCCACCGGGGAGCTGTTTTTT.

The genes are TRBV10-3 and TRBJ2-7; no reliable D call. The CDR3 covers 14 residues. The germline V and J ends were trimmed by 2 bases and 3 bases, with 11 bases remaining between them. Germline lookup yields CDR1 ENHRY and CDR2 SYGVKD. CDR3 amino acids: CAISERGADYEQYF. The CDR3 DNA follows: TGTGCCATCAGTGAGAGAGGCGCCGACTACGAGCAGTACTTC.

In this sample, this clonotype turned up once. This sequence joins TRBV6-1 and TRBJ1-5; 8 bases fit TRBD1. V shed 8 bases and J 6 bases; nucleotides not matched to a gene: 6. Germline assignment: CDR1 MNHNS and CDR2 SASEGT. The CDR3 is 13 residues long. CDR3 protein: CASGTGGGQPQHF. DNA of the CDR3: TGTGCCAGCGGCACAGGGGGGGGTCAGCCCCAGCATTTT.